This T cell receptor (beta chain) was sequenced in a study of cytomegalovirus exposure and HLA in healthy donors. Trimming pared 0 bases from V and 8 bases from J, leaving 17 bases between. The CDR3 has 15 amino acids. Germline V CDR1 and CDR2: SGHNT, YYREEE (reference sequence). Vbeta (60) and Jbeta (13) primers were used in the PCR. The method was immunoSEQ multiplex PCR; TCRdb's version includes in-frame clones alone and lacks a portion of them. The sample includes 220,000 or so clones, 82% seen only once; the top ten take around 3%. This chain uses TRBV5-4 with TRBJ1-2, with D tentatively TRBD1 (5 bases). The clonotype was recovered from a woman in her thirties or forties in good health and CMV-seronegative. The material sequenced was PBMCs. The CDR3 DNA follows: TGTGCCAGCAGCTTGGGGTCAGACAGTCTATCCGGCTACACCTTC. Its translation: CASSLGSDSLSGYTF.